Included here is one T cell receptor (beta chain) sequence, with context. TCRdb reanalysed the RT-PCR reads using MiXCR and keeps one entry per CDR3 protein. This sample has approximately 210,000 distinct CDR3 sequences; approximately 41% occur once, and the top ten carry around 35%. This record belongs to a study of patients and donors after allogeneic stem cell transplantation. The CDR3 is 15 amino acids. In germline, CDR1 is MDHEN, CDR2 SYDVKM. V shed 4 bases, J shed 2 bases, and the junction held 8 bases outside the gene matches. This TCR came from a human donor who was either an allogeneic HSCT recipient or a stem cell or donor lymphocyte infusion donor (not recorded which). It is not recorded whose cells these are; they may come from a transplant donor. The chain carries TRBV28 and TRBJ2-7; 7 bases fit TRBD1. The sequencing input was blood, either unsorted or a sorted T cell fraction (not recorded which). The CDR3 here is CASSWVRDRAYEQYF. The CDR3 DNA reads TGTGCCAGCAGTTGGGTTCGCGACAGGGCCTACGAGCAGTACTTC.